These 3 T cell receptor beta chains came from one sample sequenced in a study of Ad26.COV2.S vaccination and SARS-CoV-2 variants. The protocol was immunoSEQ multiplex PCR, while the TCRdb copy is restricted to in-frame clones and leaves out a portion. Of about 180,000 clones listed, roughly 85% are singletons. The material sequenced was peripheral blood, taken after recovery from COVID-19. These receptors were collected from a human donor who had recovered from COVID-19.

The chain employs TRBV27 and TRBJ1-2; the match to TRBD1 covers 9 bases. This CDR3 has 14 residues. Germline CDR1 reads MNHEY; CDR2 reads SMNVEV (reference sequence). V trimming: 3 bases; J trimming: 2 bases; junction bases outside the gene matches: 1. CDR3 sequence: CASSFGQGNYGYTF. CDR3 DNA sequence: TGTGCCAGCAGTTTCGGACAGGGGAACTATGGCTACACCTTC.

The chain couples TRBV6-6 to TRBJ1-1, with D uncertain. Trimming shortened V by 8 bases and J by 11 bases, and 12 bases separated the two germline ends. The CDR3 consists of 10 residues. CDR1 is MNHNY and CDR2 is SVGAGI in the germline V gene (reference sequence). The CDR3 sequence is CASYAGEAFF. The CDR3 nucleotides read TGTGCCAGCTACGCGGGCGAGGCTTTCTTT.

The rearrangement links TRBV18 to TRBJ2-7; D remains unclear. Looked up from germline, CDR1 is KGHSH and CDR2 is LQKENI. There are 13 residues in the CDR3. V lost 2 bases, J lost 5 bases, and 10 bases lay in between. CDR3 in amino acids: CASSPLAVNEQYF. CDR3 sequence (DNA): TGTGCCAGCTCACCATTAGCCGTCAACGAGCAGTACTTC.